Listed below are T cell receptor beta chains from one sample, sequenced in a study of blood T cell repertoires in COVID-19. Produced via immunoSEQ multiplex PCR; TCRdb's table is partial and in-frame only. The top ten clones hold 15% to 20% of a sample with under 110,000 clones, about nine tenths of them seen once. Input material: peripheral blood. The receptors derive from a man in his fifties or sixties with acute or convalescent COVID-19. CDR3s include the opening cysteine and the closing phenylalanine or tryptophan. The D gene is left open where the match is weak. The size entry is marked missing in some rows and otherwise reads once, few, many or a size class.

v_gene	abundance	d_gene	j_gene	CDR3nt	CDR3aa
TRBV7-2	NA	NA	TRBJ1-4	TGTGCCAGCAGCCGCGCGGGGTTAACTAATGAAAAACTGTTTTTT	CASSRAGLTNEKLFF
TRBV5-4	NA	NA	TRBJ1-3	TGTGCCAGCAGCTCTACAGAGAGCTCTGGAAACACCATATATTTT	CASSSTESSGNTIYF
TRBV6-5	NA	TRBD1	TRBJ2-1	TGTGCCAGCAGAAACAGGGGGCCCGTGGAAAATGAGCAGTTCTTC	CASRNRGPVENEQFF
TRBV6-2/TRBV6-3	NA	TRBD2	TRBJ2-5	TGTGCCAGCAGTTGGACTAGCGGGGGTAGGGGGACCCAGTACTTC	CASSWTSGGRGTQYF
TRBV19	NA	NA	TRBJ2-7	TGTGCCAGTTCAGTAACCCAAACCTACGAGCAGTACTTC	CASSVTQTYEQYF
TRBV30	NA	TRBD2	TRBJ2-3	TGTGCCTGGAGTCCAGCGGGGGGCTTACGCGATACGCAGTATTTT	CAWSPAGGLRDTQYF
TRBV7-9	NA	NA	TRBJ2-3	TGTGCCAGCAGCTTTATCGGGGGAAGCACAGATACGCAGTATTTT	CASSFIGGSTDTQYF
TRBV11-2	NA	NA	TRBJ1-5	TGTGCCAGCAGCTTAGACAGTTTTTTATATAGCAATCAGCCCCAGCATTTT	CASSLDSFLYSNQPQHF
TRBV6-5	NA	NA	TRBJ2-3	TGTGCCAGCACAAGGGGAAAAGATACGCAGTATTTT	CASTRGKDTQYF
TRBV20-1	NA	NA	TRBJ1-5	TGCAGTGCTAGTCCCACGACAGATCAGCCCCAGCATTTT	CSASPTTDQPQHF
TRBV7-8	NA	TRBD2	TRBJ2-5	TGTGCCAGCAGCCGGGGGGGGGCCGCCCTCCAAGAGACCCAGTACTTC	CASSRGGAALQETQYF
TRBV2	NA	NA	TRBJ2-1	TGTGCCAGCAGCGAAGGGAGGCTTACATACAATGAGCAGTTCTTC	CASSEGRLTYNEQFF
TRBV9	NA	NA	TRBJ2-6	TGTGCCAGCAGCGTCGGCCCGGAGGGCACTCCGGCCAACGTCCTGACTTTC	CASSVGPEGTPANVLTF
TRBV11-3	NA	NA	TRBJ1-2	TGTGCCAGCAGCCCGACCAATTCGGCGGAAGGCTACACCTTC	CASSPTNSAEGYTF
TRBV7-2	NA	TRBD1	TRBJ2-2	TGTGCCAGCAGCTTCGGGACAGGGGTGAGGTCCGGGGAGCTGTTTTTT	CASSFGTGVRSGELFF
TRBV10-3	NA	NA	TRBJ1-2	TGTGCCATCAGCCAGGATGGTACAGGCTACACCTTC	CAISQDGTGYTF
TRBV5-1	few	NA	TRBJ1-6	TGCGCCAGCAGACCACAGGAGTCGGATTCACCCCTCCACTTT	CASRPQESDSPLHF
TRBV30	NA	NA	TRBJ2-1	TGTGCCTGGCTCCTGCACAAAAGCTCCTACAATGAGCAGTTCTTC	CAWLLHKSSYNEQFF
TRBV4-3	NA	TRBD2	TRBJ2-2	TGCGCCAGCAGCCCAAGGCAGGCTAGCGGGACCCGCGGGGAGCTGTTTTTT	CASSPRQASGTRGELFF
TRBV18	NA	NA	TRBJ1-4	TGTGCCAGCTCACCACCAGCGAGGGAAAAACTGTTTTTT	CASSPPAREKLFF
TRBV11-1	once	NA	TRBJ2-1	TGTGCCAGCAGTTTTTCGACTAGCTCCTACAATGAGCAGTTCTTC	CASSFSTSSYNEQFF
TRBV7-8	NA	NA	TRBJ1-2	TGTGCCAGCAGCTTAGCCCAGGGAGGCAAGTACTATGGCTACACCTTC	CASSLAQGGKYYGYTF
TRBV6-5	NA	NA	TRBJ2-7	TGTGCCAGCAGTACGGACAAGTACGAGCAGTACTTC	CASSTDKYEQYF
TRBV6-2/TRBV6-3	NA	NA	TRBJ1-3	TGTGCCAGCAGTTACCCCCCTCCCCGGAACACCATATATTTT	CASSYPPPRNTIYF
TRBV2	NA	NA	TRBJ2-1	TGTGCCAGCAGTTCGACTGCTTCGTCCTACAATGAGCAGTTCTTC	CASSSTASSYNEQFF
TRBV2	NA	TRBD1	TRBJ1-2	TGTGCCAGCTCCGGACAGGATGGCTATGGCTACACCTTC	CASSGQDGYGYTF
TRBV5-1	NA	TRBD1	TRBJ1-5	TGCGCCAGCAGCCACGGGACAGGGGATCAGCCCCAGCATTTT	CASSHGTGDQPQHF
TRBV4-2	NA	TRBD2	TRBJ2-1	TGTGCCAGCAGCCCCCGGACTAGCGGGGGGGTTACCTACAATGAGCAGTTCTTC	CASSPRTSGGVTYNEQFF
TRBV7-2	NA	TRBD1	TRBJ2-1	TGTGCCAGCAGCTTGGACAGGGGAAAGTACAATGAGCAGTTCTTC	CASSLDRGKYNEQFF
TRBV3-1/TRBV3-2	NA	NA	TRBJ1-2	TGTGCCAGCAGCCAAGTAACGGATGGCTACACCTTC	CASSQVTDGYTF
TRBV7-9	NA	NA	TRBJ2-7	TGTGCCAGCAGCTTAGGGACAGCCTCCTACGAGCAGTACTTC	CASSLGTASYEQYF
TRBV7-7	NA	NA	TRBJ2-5	TGTGCCAGCAGCTTAGGTCTCACGGAGGGCGAGACCCAGTACTTC	CASSLGLTEGETQYF
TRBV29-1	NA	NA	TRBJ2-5	TGCAGCGTTGATGGGGGCCCGGGAACCCAGTACTTC	CSVDGGPGTQYF
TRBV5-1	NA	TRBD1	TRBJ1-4	TGCGCCAGCAGCGGGACAGGGGCGGATGAAAAACTGTTTTTT	CASSGTGADEKLFF
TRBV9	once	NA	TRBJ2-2	TGTGCCAGCAGCGCGGGATGGGGAACCGGGGAGCTGTTTTTT	CASSAGWGTGELFF
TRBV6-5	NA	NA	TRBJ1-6	TGTGCCAGCAGGCAGGCTGGCTATTCACCCCTCCACTTT	CASRQAGYSPLHF
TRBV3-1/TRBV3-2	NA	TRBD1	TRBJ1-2	TGTGCCAGCAGCCAAGGGCGGGACAGTCCCTATGGCTACACCTTC	CASSQGRDSPYGYTF
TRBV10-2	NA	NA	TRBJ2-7	TGCGCCAGCAGCGCCACACAGGGATGGGAGCAGTACTTC	CASSATQGWEQYF
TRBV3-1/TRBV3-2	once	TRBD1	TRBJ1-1	TGTGCCAGCAGCCAAACTACCTGGACAGGCCAAGCTTTCTTT	CASSQTTWTGQAFF
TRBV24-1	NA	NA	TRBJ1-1	TGTGCCACCAGTGAGGAGAGGGACACTGAAGCTTTCTTT	CATSEERDTEAFF
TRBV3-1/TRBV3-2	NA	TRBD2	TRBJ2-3	TGTGCCAGCAACAAGCGGGGGGAGGGAGATACGCAGTATTTT	CASNKRGEGDTQYF
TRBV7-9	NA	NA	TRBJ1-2	TGTGCCAGCAGCCCAGGGGAGTTCGGTGATGGCTACACCTTC	CASSPGEFGDGYTF
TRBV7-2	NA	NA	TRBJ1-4	TGTGCCAGCAGCTTATCCGGGTCGACTAATGAAAAACTGTTTTTT	CASSLSGSTNEKLFF
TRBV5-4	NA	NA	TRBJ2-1	TGTGCCAGCAGCCGAACGGAGGGGAATGAGCAGTTCTTC	CASSRTEGNEQFF
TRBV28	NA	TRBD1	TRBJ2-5	TGTGCCAGCAGTTTACAGGGGGAAGGAGAGACCCAGTACTTC	CASSLQGEGETQYF
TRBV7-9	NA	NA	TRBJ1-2	TGTGCCAGCAGCTTAGTGACAGCCCCGTATGGCTACACCTTC	CASSLVTAPYGYTF
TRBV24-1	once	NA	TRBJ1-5	TGTGCCACCAGTTACCAGGCCACTCAGCCCCAGCATTTT	CATSYQATQPQHF
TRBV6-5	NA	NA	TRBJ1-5	TGTGCCATACAGAGAGGGGGAGAGGGGAATCAGCCCCAGCATTTT	CAIQRGGEGNQPQHF
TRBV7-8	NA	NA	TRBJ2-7	TGTGCCAGCAGCAACCGGGACAACGTAGAGGGAAACTTC	CASSNRDNVEGNF
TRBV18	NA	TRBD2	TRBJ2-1	TGTGCCAGCTCACCAGCGGGACTAGCGGGGGGCCACAATGAGCAGTTCTTC	CASSPAGLAGGHNEQFF
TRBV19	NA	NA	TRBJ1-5	TGTGCCAGTAGTATGAGGCAGGGGCTTCAGCCCCAGCATTTT	CASSMRQGLQPQHF
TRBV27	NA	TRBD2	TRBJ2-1	TGTGCCAGCAGACTTAGCGGGGGCGGCAATGAGCAGTTCTTC	CASRLSGGGNEQFF
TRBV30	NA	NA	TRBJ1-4	TGTGCCTGGACAGATTCCGAAAAACTGTTTTTT	CAWTDSEKLFF
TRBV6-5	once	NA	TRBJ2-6	TGTGCCAGCAGGCGGAGGGCCTCTGGGGCCAACGTCCTGACTTTC	CASRRRASGANVLTF
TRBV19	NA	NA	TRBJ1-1	TGTGCCAGTAGTAGAGCGGACTTAAGAGGCTCCGAAGCTTTCTTT	CASSRADLRGSEAFF
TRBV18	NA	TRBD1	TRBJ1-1	TGTGCCAGCTCGGACGGGACAGACCGTGAAGCTTTCTTT	CASSDGTDREAFF
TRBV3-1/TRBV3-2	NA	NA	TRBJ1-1	TGTGCCAGCAGACCTTCCGACAGGCTGAACACTGAAGCTTTCTTT	CASRPSDRLNTEAFF
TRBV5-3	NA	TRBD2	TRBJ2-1	TGTGCCAGAAGCCCGACTAGCGGGGGGCCTGATGAGCAGTTCTTC	CARSPTSGGPDEQFF
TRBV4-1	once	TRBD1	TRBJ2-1	TGCGCCAGCAGCCCGGACAGGGGGCATGAGCAGTTCTTC	CASSPDRGHEQFF